One TCR beta chain is described in this entry. Original processing notes: Cell counts per sample came from amplifying reference gene primers. The method was immunoSEQ multiplex PCR; TCRdb's version includes in-frame clones alone and lacks a portion of them. The D gene and trimming were derived from the DNA, and the V and J assignments and clone size from that table. The sample contains more than 150,000 clones, approximately 79% of which appear only once. The sample is drawn from a study of blood T cell repertoires in COVID-19. In the study overall: Samples of COVID-19 (acute and convalescent) were obtained from the United States, Italy and Spain. In each case, the material was cDNA or gDNA derived from T cells, B-cell-depleted T cells, or PBMCs.

The CDR3 contains 17 residues. The germline gives CDR1 MGHRA, CDR2 YSYEKL. The trim removed 1 base at V and 9 bases at J, leaving 7 bases unmatched. The chain couples TRBV4-1 to TRBJ2-1; 15 bases align to TRBD2. The origin of this receptor is a man aged 55 to 70 with active or convalescent COVID-19. The sample comprised peripheral blood. CDR3 nucleotides: TGCGCCAGCAGCCAAGTTGGACTAGCGGGAGGGCCTGGTGAGCAGTTCTTC. As protein: CASSQVGLAGGPGEQFF.